The clone carrying this TCR beta chain came up once. The data were obtained in a study of technical replicates of blood from several donors. Produced via immunoSEQ multiplex PCR; TCRdb's table is partial and in-frame only. The sample holds tens of thousands of clones, almost 97% seen once. CDR1 MNHEY and CDR2 SMNVEV come from the germline V gene (reference sequence). Trimming took off 3 bases at V and 0 bases at J, with 9 bases between the two ends. CDR3 length: 15 amino acids. The sequence was obtained from a human donor in good health. Sequenced: T cells isolated from PBMCs. The rearrangement links TRBV27 to TRBJ1-3; D gene unclear. The DNA of the CDR3 is TGTGCCAGCAGTTTTGGGCAGATCTCTGGAAACACCATATATTTT. Translated, it gives CASSFGQISGNTIYF.